The TCR beta chain under discussion was sequenced for a study of PD-1 blockade in classical Hodgkin lymphoma. Whole-study context: Administration of nivolumab to patients was at 3 mg/kg intravenously every 2 weeks. Broader study findings: Repertoire difference causes, possibly disease activity or prior therapy, remain undefined. Significantly greater TCR diversity emerged by C4D1 in CD4+ cells but not CD8+ cells. Newly diagnosed patients were said to have less baseline TCR diversity than healthy donors did.

Germline lookup yields CDR1 SGHRS and CDR2 YFSETQ. The CDR3 runs 16 residues. The ends lost 4 bases at V and 1 base at J; junction bases unmatched: 4. This table comes from immunoSEQ multiplex PCR, and its TCRdb copy is limited to in-frame clones, with some not included. There are about 76,000 clones in the sample; around 90% occur only once, and roughly a fifth lies in the top ten. All the patients suffered relapse after autologous stem cell transplantation, and brentuximab vedotin exposure differed. A note on this clone: Antigen specificity is unknown.

J is TRBJ2-3 and V is TRBV5-1; 12 bases match TRBD1. The source of this sequence is a human donor with classical Hodgkin lymphoma. The material sequenced was peripheral blood mononuclear cells (PBMCs), taken at baseline. CDR3 coding DNA: TGCGCCAGCAGCGGGGGACAGGGGGCCGGCACAGATACGCAGTATTTT. It codes for CASSGGQGAGTDTQYF.